This T cell receptor beta chain was identified in a study of Graves' ophthalmopathy and Graves' hyperthyroidism. For the study at large: Peripheral blood was collected at initial diagnosis, before any treatment.

In donors with ophthalmopathy, activity was moderate-to-severe, with CAS ≥3, NOSPECS ≥4 and duration under 3 months. A volume of 9.5 to 10 ml of fresh peripheral blood supplied the PBMCs. Study-wide results and limits: Between ophthalmopathy and stable hyperthyroidism, a 13-signature model drew a separation with 85% to 90% sensitivity and around 80% specificity.

This clonotype was seen repeatedly, ten times or more. Its matching antigen is unknown. The length of the CDR3 is 14 residues. Germline CDR1 and CDR2: KGHSH and LQKENI. Trimming took off 3 bases at V and 7 bases at J, with 15 bases between the two ends. Amplifying from RNA transcripts, the study obtained TCR beta CDR3 regions. A first-round RT-PCR used HTBI primers, followed by a second-round multiplex PCR. TCRdb fed the multiplex PCR reads into MiXCR, producing one record per CDR3 protein. The table records around 470,000 distinct CDR3 sequences, around 14% of them present only once. The sequence came from a young woman with Graves' ophthalmopathy. The chain employs TRBV18 and TRBJ1-1, with D maybe TRBD1 (5 bases). The sample comprised blood. The CDR3 DNA is TGTGCCAGCTCACCGGGACGGACGAAAGGTGAAGCTTTCTTT. Its translation: CASSPGRTKGEAFF.